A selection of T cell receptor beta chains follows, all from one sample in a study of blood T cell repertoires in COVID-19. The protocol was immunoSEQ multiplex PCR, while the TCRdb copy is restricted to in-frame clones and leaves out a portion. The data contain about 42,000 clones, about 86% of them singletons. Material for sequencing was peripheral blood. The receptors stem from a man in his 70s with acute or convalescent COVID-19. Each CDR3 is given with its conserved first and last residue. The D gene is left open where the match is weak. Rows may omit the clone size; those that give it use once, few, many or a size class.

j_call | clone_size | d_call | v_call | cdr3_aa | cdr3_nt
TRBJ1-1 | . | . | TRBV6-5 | CASSPGGTEAFF | TGTGCCAGCAGCCCAGGAGGAACTGAAGCTTTCTTT
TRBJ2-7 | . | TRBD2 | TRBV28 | CASRSDTSGGAYEQYF | TGTGCCAGCAGGTCCGATACTAGCGGGGGGGCCTACGAGCAGTACTTC
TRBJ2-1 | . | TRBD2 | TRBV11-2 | CASSLVGGLDEQFF | TGTGCCAGCAGCTTAGTGGGAGGGTTGGATGAGCAGTTCTTC
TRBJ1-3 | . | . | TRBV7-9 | CASSLTRSVGGSGNTIYF | TGTGCCAGCAGCTTAACTCGTTCCGTAGGGGGCTCTGGAAACACCATATATTTT
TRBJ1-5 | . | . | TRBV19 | CASSIGVQPQHF | TGTGCCAGTAGTATAGGCGTTCAGCCCCAGCATTTT
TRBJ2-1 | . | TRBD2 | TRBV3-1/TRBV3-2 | CASTLAGSYNEQFF | TGTGCCAGCACCCTAGCGGGTTCCTACAATGAGCAGTTCTTC
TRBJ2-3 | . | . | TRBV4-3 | CASSQQAPDTQYF | TGCGCCAGCAGCCAGCAAGCCCCGGATACGCAGTATTTT
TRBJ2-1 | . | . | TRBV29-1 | CSVERHTSYNEQFF | TGCAGCGTTGAACGACACACATCATACAATGAGCAGTTCTTC
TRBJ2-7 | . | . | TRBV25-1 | CASSESYYEQYF | TGTGCCAGCAGTGAATCTTATTACGAGCAGTACTTC
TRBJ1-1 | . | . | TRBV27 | CASSLDLGGGFTEAFF | TGTGCCAGCAGTTTAGATCTAGGAGGTGGTTTCACTGAAGCTTTCTTT
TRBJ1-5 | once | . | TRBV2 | CASSEVRSNQPQHF | TGTGCCAGCAGTGAAGTGAGGAGCAATCAGCCCCAGCATTTT
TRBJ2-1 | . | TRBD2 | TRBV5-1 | CASSRGTSGGAREQFF | TGCGCCAGCAGCAGAGGGACTAGCGGGGGGGCCCGTGAGCAGTTCTTC
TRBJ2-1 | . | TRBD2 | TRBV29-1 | CSVEEGGSWFF | TGCAGCGTTGAGGAGGGCGGGAGCTGGTTCTTC
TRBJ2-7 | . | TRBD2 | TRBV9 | CASSVEASGSLEQYF | TGTGCCAGCAGCGTAGAAGCTAGCGGGTCCTTGGAGCAGTACTTC
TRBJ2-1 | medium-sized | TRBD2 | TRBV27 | CASKTGTSSYNEQFF | TGTGCCAGTAAAACCGGGACTAGCTCCTACAATGAGCAGTTCTTC
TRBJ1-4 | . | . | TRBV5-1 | CASSLDSSSTNEKLFF | TGCGCCAGCAGCTTGGACAGTAGTTCAACTAATGAAAAACTGTTTTTT
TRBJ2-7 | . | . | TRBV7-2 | CASSLSARTGSPYEQYF | TGTGCCAGCAGCTTATCGGCCAGAACAGGGTCCCCATACGAGCAGTACTTC
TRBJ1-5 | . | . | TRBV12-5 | CASGLITPGSNQPQHF | TGTGCTAGTGGTTTGATCACCCCAGGGAGCAATCAGCCCCAGCATTTT
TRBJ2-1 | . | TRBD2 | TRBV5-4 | CASSLSGGAYNEQFF | TGTGCCAGCAGCCTGAGCGGGGGGGCCTACAATGAGCAGTTCTTC
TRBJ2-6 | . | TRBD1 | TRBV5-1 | CASSQGQGAPGANVLTF | TGCGCCAGCAGCCAGGGACAGGGGGCGCCTGGGGCCAACGTCCTGACTTTC
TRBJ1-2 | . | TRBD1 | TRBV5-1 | CASSLLIQGQGSGYTF | TGCGCCAGCAGCTTGTTGATTCAGGGACAGGGGTCTGGCTACACCTTC
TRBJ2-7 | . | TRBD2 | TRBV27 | CASSASGRWEQYF | TGTGCCAGCAGTGCTAGCGGGAGATGGGAGCAGTACTTC
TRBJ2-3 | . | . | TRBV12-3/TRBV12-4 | CASSRQSTDTQYF | TGTGCCAGCAGTCGACAGAGCACAGATACGCAGTATTTT
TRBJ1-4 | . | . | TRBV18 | CASSPPATPYPANEKLFF | TGTGCCAGCTCACCTCCCGCGACACCGTACCCAGCTAATGAAAAACTGTTTTTT
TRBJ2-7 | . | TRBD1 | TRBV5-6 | CASSLTGDLSYEQYF | TGTGCCAGCAGCCTGACAGGGGATTTATCCTACGAGCAGTACTTC
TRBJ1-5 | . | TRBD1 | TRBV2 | CASSTEGQGNQPQHF | TGTGCCAGCAGTACCGAGGGACAGGGAAATCAGCCCCAGCATTTT
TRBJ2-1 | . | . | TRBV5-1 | CASSLYLGVNEQFF | TGCGCCAGCAGCTTGTACCTAGGGGTCAATGAGCAGTTCTTC
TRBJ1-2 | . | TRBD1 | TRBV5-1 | CASSLSQGLDGYTF | TGCGCCAGCAGCTTATCACAGGGGCTCGATGGCTACACCTTC
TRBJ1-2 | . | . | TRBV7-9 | CASSFGASRGYGYTF | TGTGCCAGCAGCTTTGGAGCATCCAGGGGCTATGGCTACACCTTC
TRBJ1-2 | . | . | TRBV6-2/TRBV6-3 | CASSQGTRIYGYTF | TGTGCCAGCAGCCAAGGGACAAGGATTTATGGCTACACCTTC
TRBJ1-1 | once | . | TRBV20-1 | CSASRGTRTEAFF | TGCAGTGCTAGTCGGGGGACCCGCACTGAAGCTTTCTTT
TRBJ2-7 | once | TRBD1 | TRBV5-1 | CASSISRGMGEQYF | TGCGCCAGCAGCATCTCCAGGGGGATGGGTGAGCAGTACTTC
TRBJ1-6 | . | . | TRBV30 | CAFRTVSSYNSPLHF | TGTGCCTTCCGGACAGTTAGCTCCTATAATTCACCCCTCCACTTT
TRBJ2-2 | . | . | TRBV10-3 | CATTREGNTGELFF | TGTGCCACAACTAGGGAAGGTAACACCGGGGAGCTGTTTTTT
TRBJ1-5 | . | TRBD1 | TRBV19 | CASSSTGAQPQHF | TGTGCCAGTAGCTCAACAGGGGCCCAGCCCCAGCATTTT
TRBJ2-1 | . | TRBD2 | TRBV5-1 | CASSFSTGTAGGSEQFF | TGCGCCAGCAGCTTCTCAACCGGGACCGCCGGGGGGTCTGAGCAGTTCTTC
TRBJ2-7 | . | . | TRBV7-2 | CASSARDLLSYEQYF | TGTGCCAGCAGCGCCCGGGACTTGTTATCCTACGAGCAGTACTTC
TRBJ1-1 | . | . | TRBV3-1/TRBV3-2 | CASSQQDLGAFF | TGTGCCAGCAGCCAACAGGATTTAGGAGCTTTCTTT
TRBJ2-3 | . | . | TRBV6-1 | CASSEDEGTDTQYF | TGTGCCAGCAGTGAAGATGAGGGCACAGATACGCAGTATTTT
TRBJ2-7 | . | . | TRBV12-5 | CASGLALGTEQYF | TGTGCTAGTGGTTTGGCCCTGGGGACTGAGCAGTACTTC
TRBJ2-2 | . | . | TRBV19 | CASSAHTGRAGELFF | TGTGCCAGTAGTGCCCACACAGGGAGGGCCGGGGAGCTGTTTTTT
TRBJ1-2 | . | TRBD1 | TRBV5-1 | CASSQPGQNYGYTF | TGCGCCAGCAGCCAACCGGGACAGAACTATGGCTACACCTTC